The T cell receptor (beta chain) under discussion was sequenced for a study of blood T cell repertoires in COVID-19. Whole-study context: The samples span acute and convalescent COVID-19 from the United States, Italy and Spain. Nucleic acid was either cDNA or gDNA, and it came from T cells, B-cell-depleted T cells, or PBMCs.

Original processing notes: Scientists estimated how many nucleated cells there were by amplifying reference gene primers. The repertoire was sequenced with immunoSEQ multiplex PCR; TCRdb's copy has only in-frame clones and lacks some. The V and J calls and the clone size are those of that table, but D and trimming were determined from the DNA. The sample records some 94,000 clones, about two thirds being singletons. V lost 3 bases and J lost 0; bases outside the gene matches: 8. The CDR3 has 17 residues. The germline V gene encodes CDR1 MGHRA and CDR2 YSYEKL. This sequence originates from a woman in her sixties or seventies in a cohort sampled during active or convalescent COVID-19. Sequenced input: peripheral blood. The chain links TRBV4-1 to TRBJ1-3; the match to TRBD1 covers 7 bases. DNA for the CDR3: TGCGCCAGCAGCCACCAGGACAGGTCCCCCTCTGGAAACACCATATATTTT. It specifies CASSHQDRSPSGNTIYF.